This TCR beta chain came from a study of cytomegalovirus exposure and HLA in healthy donors. Looking at the study overall: Some 85 million unique TCRs, all from HLA-typed donors, were included in an early release of the data. Notes on the study in general: There were 164 TCR beta chains listed as cytomegalovirus-associated.

Donors had nominal health at sampling but likely had unrecorded immune exposures. Concerning this clone itself: Its antigen is currently unknown.

The primer mix had 60 Vbeta and 13 Jbeta primers. Sequencing used immunoSEQ multiplex PCR; TCRdb keeps in-frame clones, though not all of them. The sample yields some 150,000 clones, approximately 82% seen once. This TCR derives from a man in his forties or fifties in good health and CMV-seronegative. Sequencing was done on a sample of PBMCs.

This CDR3 reads CASSANRFNEKLFF. The CDR3 nucleotides read TGTGCCAGCAGCGCGAACAGATTTAATGAAAAACTGTTTTTT. The chain combines TRBV11-2 with TRBJ1-4; D gene uncertain. The CDR3 is 14 amino acids. The V and J ends lost 5 bases and 4 bases respectively, with 11 bases between them. Looked up from germline, CDR1 is SGHAT and CDR2 is FQNNGV.